A single sample is the source of the 28 T cell receptor beta chains below, sequenced in a study of blood T cell repertoires in COVID-19. Repertoires were generated with immunoSEQ multiplex PCR, while TCRdb's copy carries only in-frame clones and drops some. The sample has some 220,000 clones, just under 85% seen once. The material sequenced was peripheral blood. All receptors come from a man in his fifties or sixties with acute or convalescent COVID-19.

The chain employs TRBV13 and TRBJ1-2, with TRBD1 identical over 8 bases. Germline loops: CDR1 PRHDT, CDR2 FYEKMQ (reference sequence). Losses at the gene ends were 5 bases for V and 2 bases for J; bases not matched to a gene: 7. The CDR3 is 15 residues long. CDR3 region: CASSQGAPLNYGYTF. Here the CDR3 DNA reads TGTGCCAGCAGCCAGGGGGCGCCTCTAAACTATGGCTACACCTTC.

V is TRBV6-1 and J is TRBJ2-1, with TRBD2 identical over 9 bases. Germline values: CDR1 MNHNS, CDR2 SASEGT. The J segment lost 0 bases and the V segment lost 4 bases, leaving 4 bases of the junction unmatched. The CDR3 loop spans 16 amino acids. The CDR3 region has the DNA TGTGCCAGCAGTGGGTTTAGCGGGAGCTCCTACAATGAGCAGTTCTTC. This sequence encodes CASSGFSGSSYNEQFF.

The table lists this clone with a count of one. The chain couples TRBV6-5 to TRBJ1-1; no definite D call. Germline V gene sequence: CDR1 MNHEY, CDR2 SVGAGI. This CDR3 is built from 15 residues. V lost 0 bases and J lost 1, with 9 bases in between. CDR3 loop: CASSYSSARNTEAFF. The CDR3 bases are TGTGCCAGCAGTTACTCGTCTGCGAGGAACACTGAAGCTTTCTTT.

This sequence joins TRBV11-3 and TRBJ2-1, with TRBD1 matching over 7 bases. Germline assignment: CDR1 SGHNT and CDR2 YENEEA. The CDR3 is 16 residues long. After removal of 0 bases from V and 7 bases from J, the junction contained 9 bases not matched to a gene. The CDR3 reads CASSLEAGGNRNEQFF. CDR3 bases: TGTGCCAGCAGCTTAGAGGCAGGGGGAAACAGGAATGAGCAGTTCTTC. Filled out from reference TRBV11-3 and TRBJ2-1, the complete variable domain reads EAGVVQSPRYKIIEKKQPVAFWCNPISGHNTLYWYLQNLGQGPELLIRYENEEAVDDSQLPKDRFSAERLKGVDSTLKIQPAELGDSAVYLCASSLEAGGNRNEQFFGPGTRLTVL.

The rearrangement links TRBV7-9 to TRBJ2-1; D gene uncertain. Germline V gene lookup returns CDR1 SEHNR and CDR2 FQNEAQ (reference sequence). Trimming shortened V by 0 bases and J by 5 bases, and 20 bases separated the two germline ends. CDR3 length: 18 amino acids. The CDR3 spells CASSLAGLAVNYHNEQFF. The CDR3 region has the DNA TGTGCCAGCAGCTTAGCGGGTTTAGCAGTAAACTACCACAATGAGCAGTTCTTC.

The chain is built from TRBV6-6 and TRBJ1-1, with D unclear. From germline, CDR1 is MNHNY and CDR2 SVGAGI (reference sequence). The CDR3 loop spans 12 amino acids. V was pared by 2 bases and J by 7 bases, with 8 bases between. As DNA, the CDR3 is TGTGCCAGCAGTTACGGGGAGGGTGAAGCTTTCTTT. Its protein is CASSYGEGEAFF.

The rearrangement joins TRBV5-1 to TRBJ2-3, with TRBD1 as a possible D gene (5 bases). The CDR3 covers 15 residues. Germline CDR1 SGHRS, CDR2 YFSETQ. Trimming removed 2 bases at V and 0 bases at J, with 10 bases between. The CDR3 DNA reads as TGCGCCAGCAGCTTCAGGGTCCCTAGCACAGATACGCAGTATTTT. Translating it yields CASSFRVPSTDTQYF.

The chain links TRBV7-2 to TRBJ2-7, with 9 bases lining up with TRBD1. The V and J ends lost 5 bases and 3 bases, in that order; junction bases with no gene match: 8. Looked up from germline, CDR1 is SGHTA and CDR2 is FQGNSA. The CDR3 spans 15 residues. CDR3 sequence (DNA): TGTGCCAGCAGCAAGGGTTCGACAGGGGGCTACGAGCAGTACTTC. Its translation: CASSKGSTGGYEQYF.

This clone was seen just once. J is TRBJ2-3 and V is TRBV3-1 (or the pseudogene TRBV3-2); 12 nucleotides match TRBD2. The CDR3 consists of 15 residues. Trimming at V came to 4 bases and at J to 5 bases, leaving 4 bases not matched to a gene. In germline, CDR1 is LGHDT, CDR2 YNNKEL (reference sequence). The CDR3 protein is CASSPRTSGEDTQYF. CDR3 DNA: TGTGCCAGCAGCCCCCGGACTAGCGGGGAAGATACGCAGTATTTT.

This chain joins TRBV28 and TRBJ2-7; 7 bases are a match to TRBD2. The V and J ends lost 2 bases and 2 bases, in that order; junction bases with no gene match: 3. In germline, CDR1 is MDHEN, CDR2 SYDVKM. The CDR3 is made up of 14 amino acids. CDR3 sequence reads: CASSLGLAAYEQYF. The CDR3 DNA is TGTGCCAGCAGTTTAGGTCTAGCGGCCTACGAGCAGTACTTC.

This rearrangement joins TRBV13 to TRBJ2-2; no reliable D call. Germline V gene lookup returns CDR1 PRHDT and CDR2 FYEKMQ (reference sequence). The V end was cut by 5 bases, the J end by 7 bases, with 8 bases between. The CDR3 is 12 amino acids. CDR3 in amino acids: CASSDIGGELFF. In nucleotides, the CDR3 is TGTGCCAGCAGCGACATAGGCGGGGAGCTGTTTTTT.

This rearrangement joins TRBV4-1 to TRBJ2-7; 7 bases fit TRBD1. This CDR3 region has 17 residues. The V segment lost 1 base and the J segment 7 bases; nucleotides outside the gene matches: 16. Germline CDR1 reads MGHRA; CDR2 reads YSYEKL. CDR3 nucleotides: TGCGCCAGCAGCCAAGTGAGGGGGCTCCCAGTTCCGGATGAGCAGTACTTC. Translating it yields CASSQVRGLPVPDEQYF.

This sequence joins TRBV7-9 and TRBJ1-2; D gene uncertain. The germline gives CDR1 SEHNR, CDR2 FQNEAQ (reference sequence). Trimming removed 2 bases from V and 4 bases from J, with 14 bases in between. CDR3 length: 15 amino acids. The DNA of the CDR3 is TGTGCCAGCAGCTTACTAGATCGAATCACCTATGGCTACACCTTC. Protein sequence: CASSLLDRITYGYTF.

The chain joins TRBV6-6 to TRBJ1-2; TRBD1 matches 7 bases. Germline V gives CDR1 MNHNY, CDR2 SVGAGI (reference sequence). The CDR3 totals 12 residues. Germline trimming cut 11 bases from V and 5 bases from J; bases unmatched to any gene: 8. CDR3 amino acids: CAGGTDLYGYTF. CDR3 DNA sequence: TGTGCCGGCGGGACAGACTTATATGGCTACACCTTC.

This clone occurred a few times. The chain carries TRBV7-8 and TRBJ1-4, with 12 bases aligning to TRBD1. Trimming took 5 bases from V and 3 from J; bases not matched to a gene: 7. Germline V gene sequence: CDR1 SGHVS, CDR2 FQNEAQ. The CDR3 is made up of 17 amino acids. The CDR3 region is CASSQRDRGLPNEKLFF. The CDR3 DNA reads TGTGCCAGCAGCCAGAGGGACAGGGGGCTACCTAATGAAAAACTGTTTTTT.

V and J are TRBV5-1 and TRBJ2-7, with TRBD2 matching 7 bases. The CDR3 is made up of 13 amino acids. CDR1 and CDR2 from the germline V gene are SGHRS and YFSETQ. J was trimmed by 3 bases and V by 5 bases; bases with no gene match: 5. CDR3: CASRSGGGYEQYF. The DNA of the CDR3 is TGCGCCAGCAGATCCGGCGGGGGCTACGAGCAGTACTTC.

The chain couples TRBV10-1 to TRBJ2-7; possibly TRBD1 for D (5 bases). The V end was cut by 3 bases, the J end by 1 base, with 10 bases between. CDR1 is WNHNN, CDR2 SYGVQD, per germline (reference sequence). The CDR3 extends over 14 amino acids. The CDR3 DNA reads TGCGCCAGCAGTGACGGGCAGGGTTCCTACGAGCAGTACTTC. Protein sequence: CASSDGQGSYEQYF.

CDR3 in DNA: TGTGCCAGCAGTGAAAGGGGGAGTTCGACCCAGCATTTT. Protein sequence: CASSERGSSTQHF. V gene TRBV6-1 combines with J gene TRBJ1-5; D perhaps matches TRBD1 (6 bases). This CDR3 comprises 13 residues. Germline CDR1 and CDR2: MNHNS and SASEGT. The germline V and J ends were trimmed by 2 bases and 11 bases, with 13 bases remaining between them.

In its sample, this clone was seen a few times. The CDR3 region has the DNA TGTGCCAGCAGCTTTAATCAGGGTAGTAATGAAAAACTGTTTTTT. Protein: CASSFNQGSNEKLFF. J is TRBJ1-4 and V is TRBV7-9; perhaps TRBD1 as D (5 bases). V was pared by 3 bases and J by 4 bases, with 12 bases between. Germline assignment: CDR1 SEHNR and CDR2 FQNEAQ (reference sequence). The CDR3 runs 15 residues.

The CDR3 DNA sequence: TGTGCCAGCAGTAGGAGCGGGAGCCTGGGGGAGACCCAGTACTTC. This encodes CASSRSGSLGETQYF. V is TRBV2 and J is TRBJ2-5; 8 positions match TRBD2. The CDR3 covers 15 residues. The V and J ends lost 5 bases and 5 bases, in that order; junction bases with no gene match: 10. From germline, CDR1 is SNHLY and CDR2 FYNNEI.

The CDR3: CATGNTEAFF. The CDR3 DNA follows: TGTGCCACAGGGAACACTGAAGCTTTCTTT. The genes are TRBV19 and TRBJ1-1; D remains unclear. The CDR3 is made up of 10 amino acids. Trimming cost V 10 bases and J 1 base, with 4 bases left between them. Germline V lookup: CDR1 LNHDA, CDR2 SQIVND (reference sequence).

This clone came up once. The chain links TRBV5-4 to TRBJ2-3; the match to TRBD2 covers 10 bases. The CDR3 runs to 16 residues. V lost 4 bases, J lost 3 bases, and 8 bases stayed unmatched. Germline CDR1 reads SGHNT; CDR2 reads YYREEE (reference sequence). The CDR3 spells CASSGGASGGTDTQYF. The CDR3 coding sequence is TGTGCCAGCAGCGGTGGCGCTAGCGGGGGTACAGATACGCAGTATTTT.

The V gene is TRBV5-1, the J gene TRBJ2-1, with a tentative D call TRBD1 (6 bases). CDR3 size: 14 residues. Germline values: CDR1 SGHRS, CDR2 YFSETQ. Trimming shortened V by 0 bases and J by 8 bases, and 12 bases separated the two germline ends. CDR3 protein: CASSLGTDGDEQFF. The CDR3 region has the DNA TGCGCCAGCAGCTTGGGGACAGACGGTGATGAGCAGTTCTTC.

V gene TRBV6-5 combines with J gene TRBJ2-5; D unresolved. Trimming removed 0 bases at V and 1 base at J, with 6 bases between. The CDR3 is 14 residues long. The V gene's germline CDR1 is MNHEY and CDR2 SVGAGI. The CDR3 DNA reads TGTGCCAGCAGTTACTCGACGGGCCAAGAGACCCAGTACTTC. Translating gives CASSYSTGQETQYF.

The rearrangement uses TRBV7-8 and TRBJ1-5, with D tentatively TRBD1 (6 bases). V shed 4 bases and J shed 2 bases, with 18 bases lying between them. This CDR3 comprises 17 residues. Germline V gene data show CDR1 as SGHVS and CDR2 as FQNEAQ. CDR3 bases: TGTGCCAGCAGCTCCAGCCCCGCCGGACAGCGCAATCAGCCCCAGCATTTT. Translating gives CASSSSPAGQRNQPQHF.

The chain links TRBV6-2 or TRBV6-3 to TRBJ2-7, with TRBD1 identical over 10 bases. CDR1 and CDR2 from the germline V gene are MNHEY and SVGEGT. CDR3 size: 14 residues. V shed 2 bases, J shed 7 bases, and the junction held 5 bases outside the gene matches. In DNA, the CDR3 is TGTGCCAGCAGTTACCGGACAGGGGGAAAGGAGCAGTACTTC. This sequence encodes CASSYRTGGKEQYF.

This clone was counted between two and nine times. The rearrangement uses TRBV18 and TRBJ2-7, with TRBD1 matching over 7 bases. This CDR3 is 15 amino acids long. J gave up 4 bases and V 4 bases, and 10 bases lay outside the gene matches. The germline V gene encodes CDR1 KGHSH and CDR2 LQKENI. In DNA, the CDR3 is TGTGCCAGCTCACTCCACACAGGGGAACTTTACGAGCAGTACTTC. Protein product: CASSLHTGELYEQYF.

The chain uses TRBV6-5 and TRBJ1-5; TRBD1 matches at 9 bases. CDR1 MNHEY and CDR2 SVGAGI come from the germline V gene. The CDR3 is 15 residues long. V dropped 6 bases and J dropped 3; count of bases not matched to a gene: 6. The CDR3 nucleotides are TGTGCCAGCAGCCCCGGGACAGGGATCAATCAGCCCCAGCATTTT. Translating gives CASSPGTGINQPQHF.